This paragraph reports one TCR beta chain. Its recognized antigen is unknown. Nothing much larger sits one base from this clone, and base qualities are not available. The CDR3 runs 13 residues from the cysteine to the phenylalanine. The read is trimmed to its CDR3 DNA, 39 bases read in frame from base 1. The trim is 5 bases for V and 2 bases for J, with a gap of 9 bases between the germline ends. From the germline V gene (reference sequence), CDR1 is LNHNV and CDR2 is YYDKDF. The sample originates from a study of blood T cell repertoires in COVID-19 (dated by TCRdb to 2018 to 2021). Regarding the complete study: Collaborator samples came from the United States, Italy and Spain and covered acute and convalescent phases of COVID-19. The material from the prospective study consisted of cDNA or gDNA derived from T cells, B-cell-depleted T cells, or PBMCs. The dataset comprised deeply sampled blood TCRbeta repertoires from subjects exposed to, actively infected with, or recovered from COVID-19. The repertoires were released in a freely available public database meant as a resource for research on the immune response to SARS-CoV-2. Samples came from the ongoing ImmuneRACE study (first 160 participants) plus 1,254 subjects from 6 global collaborators. Sample metadata almost always included a de-identified subject ID, COVID-19 status, age in years and sex. Where HLA class I and class II types were available, the types were taken from metadata supplied by the sample provider, not from assay-based typing.

Whole blood was collected in K2EDTA tubes by collaborating institutions according to the institutions' own protocols. Collaborator samples were shipped for TCRbeta analysis as frozen whole blood, isolated PBMCs, or DNA extracted from either sample type. What the work shows at the level of the full study, not this receptor alone: The amount of clinical and demographic metadata varied by source and participant and was provided uncurated.

TCRbeta CDR3 regions were amplified from genomic DNA using the immunoSEQ Assay, a bias-controlled multiplex PCR. The original methods were these. The number of nucleated cells in each sample was estimated from the amplification of reference gene primers within the assay. To quantify the absolute abundance of each unique TCRbeta CDR3 rearrangement, sequence reads were collapsed and filtered. For each sample, productive Simpson clonality was calculated by taking the square root of Simpson's diversity index across productive rearrangements. In TCRdb, the immuneACCESS table is reduced to in-frame sequences with V and J assigned. These tables do not hold every clone; where another copy was compared, an unresolved V gene accounts for under half, and the others remain unexplained. Clonal size and the V and J genes are those of that table, whereas D and trimming came from the DNA. The sample has around 88,000 clones on record, around 85% of them singletons. The ten largest clones capture 4.4% of the sample.

This sequence was found in a man aged 55 to 69 with acute or convalescent COVID-19. Sequenced input: peripheral blood. The chain is made from TRBV15 and TRBJ1-1, with the identity of the D gene unclear. The CDR3 protein: CATSLFSNTEAFF. The DNA sequence follows: TGTGCCACCAGCTTGTTCAGTAACACTGAAGCTTTCTTT.